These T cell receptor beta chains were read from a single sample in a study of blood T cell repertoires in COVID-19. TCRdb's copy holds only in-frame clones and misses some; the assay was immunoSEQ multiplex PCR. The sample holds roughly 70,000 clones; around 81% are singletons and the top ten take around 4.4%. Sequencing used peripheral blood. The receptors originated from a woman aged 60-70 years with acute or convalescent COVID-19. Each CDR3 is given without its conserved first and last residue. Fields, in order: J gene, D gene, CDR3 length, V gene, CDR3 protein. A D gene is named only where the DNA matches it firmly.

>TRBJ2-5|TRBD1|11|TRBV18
ASSGQREETQY
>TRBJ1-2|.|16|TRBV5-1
ASSLARSENLANYGYT
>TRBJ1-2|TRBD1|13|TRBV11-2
ASSSRTGWNYGYT
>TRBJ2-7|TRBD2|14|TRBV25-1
ASSAIGLAGTYEQY
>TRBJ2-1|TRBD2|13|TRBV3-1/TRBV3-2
ASRRGGGSSNEQF
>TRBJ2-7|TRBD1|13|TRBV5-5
ASSGAGTGGYEQY
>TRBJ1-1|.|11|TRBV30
AWSRGGGTEAF
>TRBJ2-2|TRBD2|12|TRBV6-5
ASSYSGGTGELF
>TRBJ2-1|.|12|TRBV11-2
ASSLASGVNEQF
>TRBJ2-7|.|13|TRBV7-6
ASSLAATASYEQY
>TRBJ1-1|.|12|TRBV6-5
ASSYLAGSAEAF
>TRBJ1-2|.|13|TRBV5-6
ASSLGELTNYGYT
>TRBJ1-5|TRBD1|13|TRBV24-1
ATSAGTDSNQPQH
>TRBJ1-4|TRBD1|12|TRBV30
AWMGQEMYEKLF
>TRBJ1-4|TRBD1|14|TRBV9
ASSVGQAGFNEKLF
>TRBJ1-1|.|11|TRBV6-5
ASRLLEDTEAF
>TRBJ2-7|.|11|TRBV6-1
ASSDLGMFKQY
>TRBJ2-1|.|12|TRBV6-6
ASRQDGVNNEQF
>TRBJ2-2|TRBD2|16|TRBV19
ASTVRLAGGPGTGELF
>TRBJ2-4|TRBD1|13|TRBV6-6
ASSPGQLAKNIQY
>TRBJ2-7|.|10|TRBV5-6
ASSWSSYEQY
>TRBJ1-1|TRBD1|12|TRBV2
ASRDPTGVTEAF
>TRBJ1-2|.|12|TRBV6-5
ASSSYQGNYGYT
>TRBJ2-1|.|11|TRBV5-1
ASSLTSMDEQF
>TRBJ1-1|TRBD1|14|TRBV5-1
ASSLEGTGGLTEAF
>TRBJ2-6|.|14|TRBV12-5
ASGSLRGAGANVLT
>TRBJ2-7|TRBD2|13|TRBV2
ASRRERGPTYEQY
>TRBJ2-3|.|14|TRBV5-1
ASSLEGDQSTDTQY
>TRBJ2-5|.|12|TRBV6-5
ASSYSGLGETQY
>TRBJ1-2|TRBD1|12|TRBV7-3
ASSPGTGDDGYT
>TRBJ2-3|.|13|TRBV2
ASRREATSTDTQY
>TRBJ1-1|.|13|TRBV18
ASSRGGVGNTEAF
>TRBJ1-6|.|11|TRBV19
ASSVRGDSPLH
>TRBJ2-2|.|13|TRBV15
ATSRGGGNTGELF
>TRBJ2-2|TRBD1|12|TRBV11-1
ASTGQGYTGELF
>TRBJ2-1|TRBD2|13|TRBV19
ASGLTSGLYNEQF
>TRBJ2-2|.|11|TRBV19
ASSPSYTGELF
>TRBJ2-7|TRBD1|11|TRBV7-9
ASSQGASYEQY
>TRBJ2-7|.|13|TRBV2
ASSWAGSSSYEQY
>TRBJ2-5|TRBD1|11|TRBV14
ASSPDRGETQY
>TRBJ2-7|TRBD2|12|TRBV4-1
ASSHGAGGREQY